This passage covers 15 T cell receptor beta chains from one sample sequenced in a study of a mutant IDH1 vaccine in newly diagnosed glioma. Generated by immunoSEQ multiplex PCR, the TCRdb table keeps only in-frame clones and is missing some. The data hold 40,000 or so clones, with over 85% observed a single time. Time point: baseline, week 1 (first vaccination visit). Noted treatment: pre-vaccination baseline after standard-of-care therapy. The material was PBMCs, obtained from a glioma patient treated with radiotherapy, temozolomide or both. The receptors shown here come from a man aged 18 to 29 with glioma.

The rearrangement joins TRBV5-4 to TRBJ2-7; the D gene could be TRBD1 or TRBD2 (5 bases each). Germline V gene lookup returns CDR1 SGHNT and CDR2 YYREEE (reference sequence). There are 14 residues in the CDR3. The ends were cut back, 0 bases at V and 3 bases at J, with 10 bases in the middle. The CDR3 protein is CASSLGGGFYEQYF. The CDR3, as DNA: TGTGCCAGCAGCTTGGGGGGCGGGTTCTACGAGCAGTACTTC.

A note on this clone: The same CDR3 can be traced to other DNA sequences in this sample. The chain combines TRBV4-1 with TRBJ2-7; 11 nucleotides match TRBD2. The V gene end was trimmed by 1 base and the J gene end by 1 base; junction bases not matched to a gene: 0. The V gene's germline CDR1 is MGHRA and CDR2 YSYEKL. The length of the CDR3 is 15 residues. In DNA, the CDR3 is TGCGCCAGCAGCCAAGGACTAGCGGGATCCTACGAGCAGTACTTC. Protein sequence: CASSQGLAGSYEQYF.

This chain joins TRBV4-1 and TRBJ2-7, with a weak D call TRBD1 (8 bases). CDR1 MGHRA and CDR2 YSYEKL come from the germline V gene. This CDR3 has 15 amino acids. Trimming shortened V by 2 bases and J by 2 bases, and 13 bases separated the two germline ends. CDR3 in DNA: TGCGCCAGCAGCCAACAACAGGGGGGGACCTACGAGCAGTACTTC. It translates to CASSQQQGGTYEQYF.

This clone was counted a few times. The chain links TRBV10-3 to TRBJ1-2; 8 nucleotides agree with TRBD1. Germline values: CDR1 ENHRY, CDR2 SYGVKD. Germline trimming cut 2 bases from V and 6 bases from J; bases unmatched to any gene: 5. The length of the CDR3 is 14 residues. The CDR3 loop is CAISERGQGDGYTF. As DNA, the CDR3 is TGTGCCATCAGTGAGCGAGGACAGGGAGATGGCTACACCTTC.

The V and J genes are TRBV28 and TRBJ1-4; D may be TRBD1 (5 bases). This CDR3 is 18 amino acids long. V lost 5 bases to trimming and J lost 7 bases, with 26 bases between them. CDR1 and CDR2 (germline): MDHEN, SYDVKM. CDR3 sequence: CASSPLWGKAGEGEKLFF. The CDR3 region has the DNA TGTGCCAGCAGTCCATTATGGGGAAAGGCGGGGGAAGGTGAAAAACTGTTTTTT.

The chain uses TRBV19 and TRBJ2-6, with D hard to call. Germline CDR1 reads LNHDA; CDR2 reads SQIVND (reference sequence). V gave up 5 bases and J gave up 1 base, with 3 bases separating them. The CDR3 runs to 13 residues. CDR3 nucleotide sequence: TGTGCCAGTAGTCGATCTGGGGCCAACGTCCTGACTTTC. It is translated as CASSRSGANVLTF.

The V gene is TRBV6-5, the J gene TRBJ1-5, with TRBD1 matching over 8 bases. This CDR3 contains 14 residues. CDR1 MNHEY and CDR2 SVGAGI come from the germline V gene. J gave up 3 bases and V 6 bases, and 4 bases lay outside the gene matches. The CDR3 DNA reads as TGTGCCAGCAGGCCAGGGGGCCTCAATCAGCCCCAGCATTTT. Amino acids: CASRPGGLNQPQHF.

This chain connects TRBV19 to TRBJ2-1; 7 positions match TRBD2. The CDR3 contains 15 residues. The germline V gene has CDR1 LNHDA and CDR2 SQIVND (reference sequence). With V trimmed by 6 bases and J by 4 bases, 9 bases remained unmatched. The CDR3 sequence: CASSGGRGLYNEQFF. CDR3 in DNA: TGTGCCAGTAGCGGGGGGAGGGGCCTTTACAATGAGCAGTTCTTC. Based on the CDR3 plus reference TRBV19 and TRBJ2-1, the full variable domain is DGGITQSPKYLFRKEGQNVTLSCEQNLNHDAMYWYRQDPGQGLRLIYYSQIVNDFQKGDIAEGYSVSREKKESFPLTVTSAQKNPTAFYLCASSGGRGLYNEQFFGPGTRLTVL.

The J gene is TRBJ1-1, the V gene TRBV5-1; D is undetermined. CDR3 length: 13 residues. V shed 4 bases and J shed 6 bases, with 13 bases lying between them. Looked up from germline, CDR1 is SGHRS and CDR2 is YFSETQ. CDR3: CASSPSRVAEAFF. CDR3 nucleotides: TGCGCCAGCAGCCCTTCAAGGGTGGCTGAAGCTTTCTTT.

The chain uses TRBV10-3 and TRBJ1-2; D gene unclear. Germline assignment: CDR1 ENHRY and CDR2 SYGVKD. The CDR3 contains 13 residues. V was clipped by 2 bases and J by 8 bases, with 12 bases between them. CDR3 in DNA: TGTGCCATCAGTGAGGCCATGCAAAGCGGCTACACCTTC. Encoded protein: CAISEAMQSGYTF.

This chain uses TRBV7-9 with TRBJ2-2; tentative D call: TRBD1 (5 bases). The V end lost 5 bases, the J end lost 9 bases, and 13 bases lay between the germline ends. Germline CDR1 and CDR2: SEHNR and FQNEAQ (reference sequence). The CDR3 spans 13 residues. In DNA form, the CDR3 reads TGTGCCAGCAGCGCAAGTCAGGGCAGGGAGCTGTTTTTT. Residues: CASSASQGRELFF.

The chain is built from TRBV4-2 and TRBJ2-2; weak D call: TRBD2 (8 bases). Per the germline V gene, CDR1 is LGHNA and CDR2 is YNFKEQ. The V gene lost 2 bases and the J gene lost 4 bases, with 17 bases spanning the gap. This CDR3 is built from 17 residues. The CDR3 reads CASSQLTGTSGTGELFF. As DNA, the CDR3 is TGTGCCAGCAGCCAATTGACAGGGACTAGTGGCACCGGGGAGCTGTTTTTT.

The V and J genes are TRBV27 and TRBJ2-3; D possibly corresponds to TRBD2 (5 bases). In germline, CDR1 is MNHEY, CDR2 SMNVEV (reference sequence). V was pared by 0 bases and J by 1 base, with 8 bases between. CDR3 length equals 15 residues. The CDR3 DNA reads as TGTGCCAGCAGTTTATCAGGACTTCGCACAGATACGCAGTATTTT. It specifies CASSLSGLRTDTQYF.

The chain combines TRBV6-5 with TRBJ1-1, with D possibly TRBD1 on 5 matching bases. V lost 2 bases and J lost 6, with 16 bases in between. CDR1 MNHEY and CDR2 SVGAGI come from the germline V gene. The CDR3 has 15 residues. This chain's CDR3 is CASSYTTRGAAEAFF. The CDR3 nucleotides are TGTGCCAGCAGTTACACCACCCGGGGCGCGGCTGAAGCTTTCTTT.

This chain connects TRBV4-3 to TRBJ2-7; 8 bases line up with TRBD2. In germline, CDR1 is LGHNA, CDR2 YSLEER. J gave up 1 base and V 2 bases, and 4 bases lay outside the gene matches. This CDR3 contains 15 residues. The CDR3 DNA follows: TGCGCCAGCAGCCAACACCGCGGGGGGTCCTACGAGCAGTACTTC. Translating it yields CASSQHRGGSYEQYF.